Below, 29 T cell receptor beta chains from the same sample are listed, as sequenced in a study of human T cells and chemical hapten exposure. TCRdb used MiXCR to reprocess the RACE reads, holding one entry per CDR3 protein. The data hold about 110,000 distinct CDR3 sequences, with 8% to 13% observed a single time. The time point here: patch test 1, 2 weeks after DPC sensitization. The treatment was: therapeutic diphenylcyclopropenone sensitization with weekly scalp DPC. Sample: whole blood, taken in connection with sensitization to the hapten diphenylcyclopropenone (DPC). These receptors originate from a woman aged 40 to 50 with alopecia areata. Some clones in this sample may be carry-over from other donors' samples.

This clonotype was counted at least ten times. The genes are TRBV5-6 and TRBJ1-1, with TRBD1 as a possible D gene (5 bases). Germline CDR1 and CDR2: SGHDT and YYEEEE. V dropped 3 bases and J dropped 8 bases, with 17 bases sitting between them. The CDR3 consists of 14 residues. The DNA for the CDR3 is TGTGCCAGCAGCTACTATCAGGGACTGTCAGAAGCTTTCTTT. This codes for CASSYYQGLSEAFF.

This clonotype appeared a few times. The chain links TRBV3-1 to TRBJ2-7; D is possibly TRBD2 (7 bases). The CDR3 runs to 13 residues. Germline lookup yields CDR1 LGHDT and CDR2 YNNKEL (reference sequence). Trimming removed 4 bases at V and 4 bases at J, with 11 bases between. CDR3: CASSRRGGYEQYF. In DNA, the CDR3 is TGTGCCAGCAGCCGGAGGGGGGGTTACGAGCAGTACTTC.

In its sample, this clonotype was seen a few times. The J gene is TRBJ2-2, the V gene TRBV10-3; no clear D. V was clipped by 3 bases and J by 3 bases, with 20 bases between them. The germline V gene has CDR1 ENHRY and CDR2 SYGVKD. CDR3 length: 18 residues. DNA of the CDR3: TGTGCCATCAGTGACCCCGATTCATCCACCCTCTACACCGGGGAGCTGTTTTTT. This sequence encodes CAISDPDSSTLYTGELFF.

This clonotype was counted ten times or more. The V and J genes are TRBV12-3 or TRBV12-4 and TRBJ2-7; the D call may be TRBD1 or TRBD2 (5 bases each). The CDR3 contains 15 residues. The V end was cut by 7 bases, the J end by 2 bases, with 18 bases between. The CDR3 bases are TGTGCCAGCAATCCCGGGGCCTACCGTGCCTACGAGCAGTACTTC. Residues: CASNPGAYRAYEQYF.

The rearrangement joins TRBV7-2 to TRBJ2-1; weak D call: TRBD1 (6 bases). The V and J ends lost 5 bases and 9 bases respectively, with 17 bases between them. The germline V gene encodes CDR1 SGHTA and CDR2 FQGNSA. The CDR3 contains 14 residues. CDR3 protein: CASSGGSVTSEQFF. The CDR3 coding sequence is TGTGCCAGCAGCGGGGGCAGCGTTACAAGTGAGCAGTTCTTC.

There are many counts of this clonotype. This sequence joins TRBV6-2 or TRBV6-3 and TRBJ1-1, with TRBD1 matching 7 bases. CDR1 and CDR2 (germline): MNHEY, SVGEGT. The CDR3 is 16 residues long. The V gene end was trimmed by 7 bases and the J gene end by 1 base; junction bases not matched to a gene: 12. CDR3 protein: CASIALPGQRNTEAFF. In DNA, the CDR3 is TGTGCCAGCATCGCCCTCCCGGGACAGAGGAACACTGAAGCTTTCTTT.

Only a few counts were recorded for this clonotype. The genes are TRBV5-6 and TRBJ2-4; D uncertain. Trimming stripped 0 bases from V and 2 bases from J, with 6 bases between. Germline-derived CDR1 and CDR2 are SGHDT and YYEEEE. This CDR3 region has 14 residues. Written as DNA, the CDR3 is TGTGCCAGCAGCTTGGTGGTGTCCAAAAACATTCAGTACTTC. Translation: CASSLVVSKNIQYF.

The chain links TRBV10-3 to TRBJ1-5; 7 bases are shared with TRBD1. The CDR3 has 15 residues. Unmatched junction bases numbered 7, after V lost 6 bases and J lost 2 bases. From germline, CDR1 is ENHRY and CDR2 SYGVKD. The CDR3 here is CAIRAQGVGNQPQHF. The CDR3 DNA follows: TGTGCCATCAGGGCGCAGGGGGTTGGCAATCAGCCCCAGCATTTT.

This clonotype has a count of ten or more. This chain links TRBV5-1 with TRBJ2-3; D is unclear. This CDR3 comprises 14 residues. With 2 bases removed from V and 4 bases from J, the gap between germline ends came to 11 bases. Germline V gene data show CDR1 as SGHRS and CDR2 as YFSETQ. CDR3 sequence (DNA): TGCGCCAGCAGCTTTGACGACCGGGCAGATACGCAGTATTTT. As protein: CASSFDDRADTQYF.

This clonotype appeared many times. CDR3 coding DNA: TGCAGCGTGGACCCTGCGGCTGAAGCTTTCTTT. Amino acids: CSVDPAAEAFF. The rearrangement links TRBV29-1 to TRBJ1-1, with no clear D. Trimming cost V 6 bases and J 6 bases, with 11 bases left between them. Per germline, CDR1 SQVTM and CDR2 ANQGSEA. The CDR3 length is 11 residues.

This clonotype was seen a few times. V usage is TRBV7-2 and J usage is TRBJ2-5, with 10 bases identical to TRBD2. Germline CDR1 is SGHTA and CDR2 is FQGNSA. There are 15 residues in the CDR3. The junction had 2 bases not matched to a gene; V was cut back by 2 bases and J by 2 bases. The CDR3 loop reads CASSLQRGGQETQYF. In nucleotides, the CDR3 is TGTGCCAGCAGCTTACAGCGGGGGGGTCAAGAGACCCAGTACTTC.

This clonotype was found a few times. It is unclear where the CDR3 begins or ends on the DNA, so no DNA is shown, and the CDR3 is as TCRdb lists it. The chain employs TRBV3-1 and TRBJ1-1. Both ends counted, the CDR3 spans 18 residues. CDR1 is LGHDT, CDR2 YNNKEL, per germline (reference sequence). CDR3 residues: CASSQVGPGASMDTEVFF.

This clonotype was detected ten times or more. The chain employs TRBV6-2 or TRBV6-3 and TRBJ2-7; 8 bases are a match to TRBD1. V gave up 2 bases and J gave up 4 bases; unmatched junction bases: 7. The CDR3 length is 15 residues. From germline, CDR1 is MNHEY and CDR2 SVGEGT. The CDR3 sequence is CASSYLTGARYEQYF. The CDR3 DNA reads TGTGCCAGCAGTTACCTGACAGGGGCACGTTACGAGCAGTACTTC.

The chain combines TRBV12-3 or TRBV12-4 with TRBJ1-2; 8 nucleotides agree with TRBD1. V lost 5 bases to trimming and J lost 1 base; unmatched junction nucleotides: 15. CDR3 length: 18 residues. Here the CDR3 DNA reads TGTGCCAGCAGTCCCGCGGACAGGGCTGACTTTTTTAACTATGGCTACACCTTC. Translating gives CASSPADRADFFNYGYTF.

This clonotype appeared a few times. V usage is TRBV27 and J usage is TRBJ1-2; 9 bases are a match to TRBD1. Germline V CDR1 and CDR2: MNHEY, SMNVEV (reference sequence). The CDR3 totals 13 residues. The junction had 5 bases not matched to a gene; V was cut back by 5 bases and J by 7 bases. CDR3: CASSPRTGVGYTF. The CDR3 DNA follows: TGTGCCAGCAGTCCGCGGACAGGGGTTGGCTACACCTTC.

This clonotype has more than one count but fewer than ten. The chain couples TRBV12-3 or TRBV12-4 to TRBJ2-3; 13 bases are a match to TRBD2. The CDR3 length is 17 residues. J was trimmed by 0 bases and V by 5 bases; bases with no gene match: 5. Here the CDR3 DNA reads TGTGCCAGCAGTCCGGGGACTAGCGGGGCTAGCACAGATACGCAGTATTTT. Encoded protein: CASSPGTSGASTDTQYF.

The table lists this clonotype with many counts. V is TRBV7-2 and J is TRBJ2-5; D might be TRBD1 (5 bases). The CDR3 is 14 residues long. Germline CDR1 SGHTA, CDR2 FQGNSA. Trimming removed 5 bases at V and 7 bases at J, with 17 bases between. CDR3 sequence reads: CASSTLPRAATQYF. The CDR3, as DNA: TGTGCCAGCAGCACCCTCCCCAGGGCAGCGACCCAGTACTTC. Full variable domain (rest looked up from reference TRBV7-2 and TRBJ2-5): GAGVSQSPSNKVTEKGKDVELRCDPISGHTALYWYRQSLGQGLEFLIYFQGNSAPDKSGLPSDRFSAERTGGSVSTLTIQRTQQEDSAVYLCASSTLPRAATQYFGPGTRLLVL.

The gene calls are TRBV6-2 or TRBV6-3 and TRBJ2-7, with D unresolved. The CDR3 length is 11 residues. Germline CDR1 MNHEY, CDR2 SVGEGT. V was clipped by 5 bases and J by 0 bases, with 2 bases between them. The CDR3, as DNA: TGTGCCAGCAGTATCTCCTACGAGCAGTACTTC. Translating it yields CASSISYEQYF.

V gene TRBV20-1 combines with J gene TRBJ2-3; D is possibly TRBD1 or TRBD2 (5 bases each). There are 14 residues in the CDR3. Trimming stripped 2 bases from V and 2 bases from J, with 11 bases between. Germline assignment: CDR1 DFQATT and CDR2 SNEGSKA (reference sequence). CDR3 nucleotides: TGCAGTGCTAGACCGGCCGGGACCACAGATACGCAGTATTTT. Protein: CSARPAGTTDTQYF.

This clonotype was counted a few times. The rearrangement joins TRBV7-2 to TRBJ2-1; 11 bases fit TRBD1. Germline loops: CDR1 SGHTA, CDR2 FQGNSA. V lost 2 bases to trimming and J lost 7 bases; unmatched junction nucleotides: 4. CDR3 length: 15 residues. The CDR3 DNA reads TGTGCCAGCAGCTTACTCGGACAGGGGGCTAATGAGCAGTTCTTC. This encodes CASSLLGQGANEQFF.

In its sample, this clonotype was seen many times. The chain links TRBV5-4 to TRBJ2-2; D might be TRBD1 (6 bases). The germline gives CDR1 SGHNT, CDR2 YYREEE (reference sequence). This CDR3 has 15 residues. Trimming pared 3 bases from V and 3 bases from J, leaving 12 bases between. The chain's CDR3 is CASSSQTGHTGELFF. CDR3 in DNA: TGTGCCAGCAGCTCACAGACAGGTCACACCGGGGAGCTGTTTTTT. Using reference TRBV5-4 and TRBJ2-2 for the parts outside the CDR3, the full variable domain is ETGVTQSPTHLIKTRGQQVTLRCSSQSGHNTVSWYQQALGQGPQFIFQYYREEENGRGNFPPRFSGLQFPNYSSELNVNALELDDSALYLCASSSQTGHTGELFFGEGSRLTVL.

This clonotype was counted at least ten times. V gene TRBV20-1 combines with J gene TRBJ2-7, with D unclear. The germline V gene encodes CDR1 DFQATT and CDR2 SNEGSKA (reference sequence). CDR3 size: 15 residues. V lost 3 bases and J 3 bases, leaving 18 bases between the germline ends. CDR3 sequence reads: CSASPVSSPLYEQYF. Written as DNA, the CDR3 is TGCAGTGCTAGCCCCGTTAGTAGTCCCCTCTACGAGCAGTACTTC.

The rearrangement uses TRBV6-2 or TRBV6-3 and TRBJ2-1, with D maybe TRBD1 (6 bases). Per germline, CDR1 MNHEY and CDR2 SVGEGT. Deletions cut 6 bases from V and 9 bases from J, with 15 bases between. The CDR3 has 13 residues. In DNA form, the CDR3 reads TGTGCCAGCAGCGGACATAGAGGGGGTGAGCAGTTCTTC. The encoded protein is CASSGHRGGEQFF.

This clonotype was found many times. This rearrangement joins TRBV12-3 or TRBV12-4 to TRBJ1-1, with D uncertain. V was pared by 3 bases and J by 0 bases, with 2 bases between. CDR3 size: 12 residues. CDR3 bases: TGTGCCAGCAGTTTGATGAACACTGAAGCTTTCTTT. Translated: CASSLMNTEAFF.

This clonotype was detected ten times or more. J is TRBJ1-6 and V is TRBV20-1; the D gene is possibly TRBD1 (6 bases). The CDR3 has 15 amino acids. The V gene's germline CDR1 is DFQATT and CDR2 SNEGSKA (reference sequence). Deletions cut 6 bases from V and 5 bases from J, with 17 bases between. The CDR3 nucleotides are TGCAGTGCCCCAGGGGTGGCACGTGATAATTCACCCCTCCACTTT. It codes for CSAPGVARDNSPLHF.

The chain is built from TRBV11-1 and TRBJ2-1; 8 bases align to TRBD1. The CDR3 runs 15 residues. The junction had 7 bases not matched to a gene; V was cut back by 5 bases and J by 4 bases. Germline V gives CDR1 SGHAT, CDR2 FQDESV (reference sequence). CDR3 coding DNA: TGTGCCAGCAGCCTTCGACAGGGGTTGTACAATGAGCAGTTCTTC. Encoded protein: CASSLRQGLYNEQFF.

This clonotype showed up many times. V is TRBV4-2 and J is TRBJ2-1; D is unclear. There are 14 residues in the CDR3. The germline V gene has CDR1 LGHNA and CDR2 YNFKEQ. The germline V and J ends were trimmed by 7 bases and 6 bases, with 16 bases remaining between them. Here the CDR3 reads CASTFEDLGNEQFF. The CDR3 coding sequence is TGTGCCAGCACCTTCGAAGACCTGGGCAATGAGCAGTTCTTC.

This chain links TRBV12-3 or TRBV12-4 with TRBJ2-3; 8 bases agree with TRBD1. The CDR3 loop spans 16 amino acids. The trim removed 3 bases at V and 4 bases at J, leaving 9 bases unmatched. The DNA of the CDR3 is TGTGCCAGCAGTTTTACGTCGGACAGGGTCGCAGATACGCAGTATTTT. This gives the protein CASSFTSDRVADTQYF.

This clonotype was seen repeatedly, ten times or more. The chain links TRBV7-2 to TRBJ1-1; D remains unclear. Germline V CDR1 and CDR2: SGHTA, FQGNSA. Trimming pared 3 bases from V and 5 bases from J, leaving 10 bases between. The CDR3 extends over 13 amino acids. In DNA, the CDR3 is TGTGCCAGCAGCTTTTCCTATGGGACTGAAGCTTTCTTT. It codes for CASSFSYGTEAFF. Based on the CDR3 plus reference TRBV7-2 and TRBJ1-1, the full variable domain is GAGVSQSPSNKVTEKGKDVELRCDPISGHTALYWYRQSLGQGLEFLIYFQGNSAPDKSGLPSDRFSAERTGGSVSTLTIQRTQQEDSAVYLCASSFSYGTEAFFGQGTRLTVV.